The entry that follows covers one T cell receptor beta chain sequence. Its target is not known. The data derive from a study of cytomegalovirus exposure and HLA in healthy donors. Study outcomes and limitations: Roughly uniform depth of sequencing across donors was assumed in presence/absence analyses. Among the sequence variants, a highly shared cluster was likely an artifact of sequencing.

It was with 60 Vbeta and 13 Jbeta primers that the PCR ran. Some clones are missing from TCRdb's copy, which holds only in-frame ones; the method was immunoSEQ multiplex PCR. The sample includes 60,000 to 75,000 clones, 74% of them seen just once. The CDR3 contains 15 residues. Germline CDR1 SGHDT, CDR2 YYEEEE. V was cut by 2 bases and J by 0 bases, with 12 bases left in between. The sequence was obtained from a woman in her sixties or seventies in good health and CMV-seropositive. The chain is built from TRBV5-6 and TRBJ2-7; D remains ambiguous. The sample was PBMCs. CDR3 in amino acids: CASSLNPRSSYEQYF. CDR3 sequence (DNA): TGTGCCAGCAGCTTAAATCCTAGGTCCTCCTACGAGCAGTACTTC.